The clone carrying this T cell receptor beta chain was detected a few times. This entry belongs to a study of blood T cell repertoires in COVID-19. This CDR3 contains 12 residues. CDR1 SEHNR and CDR2 FQNEAQ come from the germline V gene (reference sequence). Trimming removed 3 bases from V and 6 bases from J, with 8 bases in between. Data came from immunoSEQ multiplex PCR; TCRdb stores just in-frame clones and leaves some out. Found here are 250,000 to 350,000 clones, approximately 92% of them singletons; the top ten hold roughly 18%. The clonotype comes from a woman in her thirties who had recovered from COVID-19. This chain uses TRBV7-9 with TRBJ1-2; maybe TRBD1 (6 bases). The source material was PBMCs or T cells enriched from blood (not recorded which). The CDR3 nucleotides are TGTGCCAGCAGCTTCAGGGGAGATGGCTACACCTTC. Encoded protein: CASSFRGDGYTF.